This T cell receptor (beta chain) came from a study of blood T cell repertoires in COVID-19. At the level of the study: There were acute and convalescent COVID-19 samples, and they came from the United States, Italy and Spain.

TCRdb's table, derived via immunoSEQ multiplex PCR, lists solely in-frame clones and lacks some. The sample consists of about 65,000 clones, about 75% of them appearing once. This CDR3 comprises 15 residues. CDR1 is PRHDT and CDR2 is FYEKMQ in the germline V gene (reference sequence). Trimming cost V 5 bases and J 7 bases; bases outside gene matches: 8. This TCR was recovered from a human donor in a cohort sampled during active COVID-19. Sequencing input: peripheral blood. This chain links TRBV13 with TRBJ1-6, with 7 bases aligning to TRBD1. The DNA of the CDR3 is TGTGCCAGCAGCCCTCGACAGGGACCGAATTCACCCCTCCACTTT. It translates to CASSPRQGPNSPLHF.